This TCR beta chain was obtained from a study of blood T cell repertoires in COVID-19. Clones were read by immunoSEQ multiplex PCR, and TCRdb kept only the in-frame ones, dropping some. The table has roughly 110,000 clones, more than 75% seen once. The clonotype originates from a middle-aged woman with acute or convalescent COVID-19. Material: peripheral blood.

CDR3 sequence: CASSLSGGMYEQYF. CDR3 in DNA: TGTGCCAGCTCACTCAGCGGGGGGATGTACGAGCAGTACTTC. The gene calls are TRBV18 and TRBJ2-7, with 9 bases identical to TRBD2. Germline trimming cut 4 bases from V and 4 bases from J; bases unmatched to any gene: 5. CDR1 and CDR2 from the germline V gene are KGHSH and LQKENI. The CDR3 is 14 residues long.